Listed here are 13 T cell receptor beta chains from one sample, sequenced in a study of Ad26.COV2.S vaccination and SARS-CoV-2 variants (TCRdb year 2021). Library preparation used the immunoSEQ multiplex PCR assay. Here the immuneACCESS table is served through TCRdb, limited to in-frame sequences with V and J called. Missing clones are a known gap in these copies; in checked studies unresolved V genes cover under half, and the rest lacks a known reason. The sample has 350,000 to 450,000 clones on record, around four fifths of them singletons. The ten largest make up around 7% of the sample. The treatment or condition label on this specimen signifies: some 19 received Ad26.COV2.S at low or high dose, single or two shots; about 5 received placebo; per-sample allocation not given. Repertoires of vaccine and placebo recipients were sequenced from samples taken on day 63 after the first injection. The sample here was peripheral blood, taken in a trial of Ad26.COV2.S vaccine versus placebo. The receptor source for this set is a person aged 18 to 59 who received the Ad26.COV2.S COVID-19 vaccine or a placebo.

The CDR3 here is CASSVETDYNTEAFF. For the CDR3, the DNA is TGTGCCAGCAGCGTAGAGACAGACTATAACACTGAAGCTTTCTTT. This chain connects TRBV9 to TRBJ1-1, with TRBD1 as a possible D gene (5 bases). Trimming pared 0 bases from V and 2 bases from J, leaving 11 bases between. Germline V lookup: CDR1 SGDLS, CDR2 YYNGEE. The length of the CDR3 is 15 residues.

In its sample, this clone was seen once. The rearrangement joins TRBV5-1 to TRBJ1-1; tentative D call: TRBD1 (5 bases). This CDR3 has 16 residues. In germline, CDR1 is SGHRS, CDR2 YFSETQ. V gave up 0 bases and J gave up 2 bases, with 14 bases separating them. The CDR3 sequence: CASSLAWSGPNTEAFF. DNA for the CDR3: TGCGCCAGCAGCTTGGCCTGGTCGGGGCCTAACACTGAAGCTTTCTTT.

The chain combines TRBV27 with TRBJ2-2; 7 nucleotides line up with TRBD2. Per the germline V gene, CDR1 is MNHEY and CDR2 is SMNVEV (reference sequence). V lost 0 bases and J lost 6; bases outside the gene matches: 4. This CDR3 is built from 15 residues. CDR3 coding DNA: TGTGCCAGCAGTTTATCGGGAGGGTTCCCCGGGGAGCTGTTTTTT. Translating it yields CASSLSGGFPGELFF.

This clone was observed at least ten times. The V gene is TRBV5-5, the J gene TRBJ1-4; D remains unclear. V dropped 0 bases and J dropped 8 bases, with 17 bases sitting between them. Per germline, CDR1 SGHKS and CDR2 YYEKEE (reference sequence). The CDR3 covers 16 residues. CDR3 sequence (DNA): TGTGCCAGCAGCTTGGTTTGGGATGGGAAGCAGGAAAAACTGTTTTTT. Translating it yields CASSLVWDGKQEKLFF.

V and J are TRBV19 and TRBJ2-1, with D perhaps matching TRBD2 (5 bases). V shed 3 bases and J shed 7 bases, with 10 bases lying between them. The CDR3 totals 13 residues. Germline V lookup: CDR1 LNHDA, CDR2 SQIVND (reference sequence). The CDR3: CASSIDGENEQFF. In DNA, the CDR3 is TGTGCCAGTAGTATCGACGGGGAGAATGAGCAGTTCTTC.

CDR3 coding DNA: TGTGCCAGCTGGGACGGGAATCAGCCCCAGCATTTT. Its protein product is CASWDGNQPQHF. The rearrangement links TRBV27 to TRBJ1-5, with a weak D call TRBD1 (5 bases). This CDR3 comprises 12 residues. V was trimmed by 8 bases and J by 4 bases, leaving 9 bases between them. Looked up from germline, CDR1 is MNHEY and CDR2 is SMNVEV (reference sequence).

The CDR3 nucleotides read TGTGCCAGCAGCCTTCTGCGGGAGCTGTTTTTT. It translates to CASSLLRELFF. This rearrangement joins TRBV3-1 (or the pseudogene TRBV3-2) to TRBJ2-2; no clear D. Deletions cut 4 bases from V and 9 bases from J, with 6 bases between. This CDR3 has 11 residues. Germline V gives CDR1 LGHDT, CDR2 YNNKEL (reference sequence).

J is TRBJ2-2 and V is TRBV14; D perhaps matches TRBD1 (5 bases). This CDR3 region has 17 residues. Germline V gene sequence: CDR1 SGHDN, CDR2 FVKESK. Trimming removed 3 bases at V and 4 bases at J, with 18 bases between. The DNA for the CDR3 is TGTGCCAGCAGCCAGGAAGGCTTAGTGGGGCTCACCGGGGAGCTGTTTTTT. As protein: CASSQEGLVGLTGELFF.

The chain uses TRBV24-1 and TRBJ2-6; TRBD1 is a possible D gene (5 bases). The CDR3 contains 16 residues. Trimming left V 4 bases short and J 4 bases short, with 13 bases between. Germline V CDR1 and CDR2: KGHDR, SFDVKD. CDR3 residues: CATSDLSTDGANVLTF. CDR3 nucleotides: TGTGCCACCAGTGACTTATCGACAGACGGGGCCAACGTCCTGACTTTC.

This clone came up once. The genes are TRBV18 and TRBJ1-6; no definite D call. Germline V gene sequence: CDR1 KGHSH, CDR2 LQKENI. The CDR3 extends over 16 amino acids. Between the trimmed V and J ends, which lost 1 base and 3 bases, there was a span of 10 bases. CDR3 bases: TGTGCCAGCTCACCACGCCCTACAGACTATAATTCACCCCTCCACTTT. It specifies CASSPRPTDYNSPLHF.

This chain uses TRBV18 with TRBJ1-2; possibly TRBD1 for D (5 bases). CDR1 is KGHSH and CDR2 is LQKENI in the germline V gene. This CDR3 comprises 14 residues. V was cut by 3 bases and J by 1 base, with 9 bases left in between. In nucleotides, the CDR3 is TGTGCCAGCTCACCTAACAGGCTTAACTATGGCTACACCTTC. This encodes CASSPNRLNYGYTF. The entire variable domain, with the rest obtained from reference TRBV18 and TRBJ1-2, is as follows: NAGVMQNPRHLVRRRGQEARLRCSPMKGHSHVYWYRQLPEEGLKFMVYLQKENIIDESGMPKERFSAEFPKEGPSILRIQQVVRGDSAAYFCASSPNRLNYGYTFGSGTRLTVV.

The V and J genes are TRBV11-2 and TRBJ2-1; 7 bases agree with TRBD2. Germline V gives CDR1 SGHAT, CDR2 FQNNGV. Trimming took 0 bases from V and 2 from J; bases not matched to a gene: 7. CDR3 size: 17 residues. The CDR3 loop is CASSLDGDGRPYNEQFF. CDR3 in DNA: TGTGCCAGCAGCTTAGATGGGGACGGGAGGCCCTACAATGAGCAGTTCTTC.

This chain's CDR3 is CASSPIGQGGREQYF. The CDR3 bases are TGTGCCAGCAGCCCGATTGGACAGGGCGGCCGCGAGCAGTACTTC. The J gene is TRBJ2-7, the V gene TRBV28; 8 bases agree with TRBD1. J gave up 6 bases and V 6 bases, and 13 bases lay outside the gene matches. Germline CDR1 is MDHEN and CDR2 is SYDVKM. The CDR3 sequence is 15 residues long.